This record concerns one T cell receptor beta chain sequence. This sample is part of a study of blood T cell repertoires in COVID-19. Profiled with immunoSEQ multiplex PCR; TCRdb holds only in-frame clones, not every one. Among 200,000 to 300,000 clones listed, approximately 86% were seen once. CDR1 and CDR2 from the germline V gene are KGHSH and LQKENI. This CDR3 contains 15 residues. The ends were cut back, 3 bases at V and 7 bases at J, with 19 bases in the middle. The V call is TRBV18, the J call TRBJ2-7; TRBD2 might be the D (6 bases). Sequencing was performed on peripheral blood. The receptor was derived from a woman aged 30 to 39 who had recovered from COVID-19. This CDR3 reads CASSPRLGVEWEQYF. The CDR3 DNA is TGTGCCAGCTCACCCCGACTAGGAGTAGAGTGGGAGCAGTACTTC.